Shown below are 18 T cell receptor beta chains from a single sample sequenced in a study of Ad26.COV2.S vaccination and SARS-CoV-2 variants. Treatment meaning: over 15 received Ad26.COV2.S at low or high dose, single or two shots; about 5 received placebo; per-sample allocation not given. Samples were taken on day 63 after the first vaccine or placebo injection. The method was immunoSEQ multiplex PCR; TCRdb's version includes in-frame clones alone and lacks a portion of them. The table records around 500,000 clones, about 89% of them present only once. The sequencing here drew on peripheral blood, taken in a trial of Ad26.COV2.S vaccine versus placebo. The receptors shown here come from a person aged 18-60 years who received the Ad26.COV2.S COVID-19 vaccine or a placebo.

The CDR3 spells CATSRDEVGSGEQYF. Written as DNA, the CDR3 is TGTGCCACCAGCAGGGACGAGGTGGGATCGGGGGAGCAGTACTTC. This chain links TRBV15 with TRBJ2-7, with D perhaps matching TRBD2 (5 bases). Per germline, CDR1 LNHNV and CDR2 YYDKDF (reference sequence). This CDR3 comprises 15 residues. The ends were cut back, 3 bases at V and 7 bases at J, with 19 bases in the middle.

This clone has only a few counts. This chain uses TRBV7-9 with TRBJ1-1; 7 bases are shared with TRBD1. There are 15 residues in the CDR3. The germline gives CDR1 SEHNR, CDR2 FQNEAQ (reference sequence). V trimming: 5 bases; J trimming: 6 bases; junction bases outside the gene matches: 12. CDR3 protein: CASSPITGDSSEAFF. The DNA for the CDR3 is TGTGCCAGCAGCCCCATAACAGGGGACAGCTCTGAAGCTTTCTTT.

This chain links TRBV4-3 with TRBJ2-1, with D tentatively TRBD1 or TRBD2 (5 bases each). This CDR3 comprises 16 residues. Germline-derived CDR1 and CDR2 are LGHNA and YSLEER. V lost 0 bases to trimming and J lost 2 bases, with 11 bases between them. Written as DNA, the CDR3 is TGCGCCAGCAGCCAAGATCCCAGGGACGCCTACAATGAGCAGTTCTTC. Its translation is CASSQDPRDAYNEQFF.

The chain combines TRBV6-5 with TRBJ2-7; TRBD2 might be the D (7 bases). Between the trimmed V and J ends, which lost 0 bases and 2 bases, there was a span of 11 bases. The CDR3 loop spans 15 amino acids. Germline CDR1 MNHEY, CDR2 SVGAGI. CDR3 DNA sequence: TGTGCCAGCAGTTACTCGATGCGGGGGCCCTACGAGCAGTACTTC. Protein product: CASSYSMRGPYEQYF.

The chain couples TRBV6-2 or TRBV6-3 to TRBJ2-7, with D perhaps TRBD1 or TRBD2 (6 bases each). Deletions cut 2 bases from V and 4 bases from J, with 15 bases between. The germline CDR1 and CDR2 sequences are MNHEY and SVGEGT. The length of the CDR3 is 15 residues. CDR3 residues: CASSYDRTGTYEQYF. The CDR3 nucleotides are TGTGCCAGCAGTTACGACAGAACAGGGACTTACGAGCAGTACTTC.

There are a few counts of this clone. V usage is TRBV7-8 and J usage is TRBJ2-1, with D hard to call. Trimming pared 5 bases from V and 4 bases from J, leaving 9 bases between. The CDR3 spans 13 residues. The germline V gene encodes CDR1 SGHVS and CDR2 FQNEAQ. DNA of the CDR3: TGTGCCAGCAGCCCTAGAGTTTACAATGAGCAGTTCTTC. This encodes CASSPRVYNEQFF.

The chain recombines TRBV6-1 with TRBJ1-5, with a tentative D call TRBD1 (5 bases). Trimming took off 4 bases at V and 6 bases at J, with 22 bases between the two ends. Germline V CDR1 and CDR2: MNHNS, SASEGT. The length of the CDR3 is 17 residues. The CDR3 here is CASSAPRGSGLAQPQHF. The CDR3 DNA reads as TGTGCCAGCAGTGCACCCCGGGGGTCGGGGCTCGCTCAGCCCCAGCATTTT.

The CDR3 coding sequence is TGTGCCAGTAGTATCGACAGGGGAGGCGCAGATACGCAGTATTTT. It is translated as CASSIDRGGADTQYF. This sequence joins TRBV19 and TRBJ2-3; 8 bases are shared with TRBD1. The V gene end was trimmed by 3 bases and the J gene end by 4 bases; junction bases not matched to a gene: 6. There are 15 residues in the CDR3. Per the germline V gene, CDR1 is LNHDA and CDR2 is SQIVND (reference sequence).

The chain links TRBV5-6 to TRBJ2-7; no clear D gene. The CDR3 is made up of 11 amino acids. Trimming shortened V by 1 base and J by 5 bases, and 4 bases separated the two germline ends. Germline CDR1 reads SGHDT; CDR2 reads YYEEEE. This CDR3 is CASSLFNEQYF. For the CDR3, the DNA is TGTGCCAGCAGCTTGTTCAACGAGCAGTACTTC.

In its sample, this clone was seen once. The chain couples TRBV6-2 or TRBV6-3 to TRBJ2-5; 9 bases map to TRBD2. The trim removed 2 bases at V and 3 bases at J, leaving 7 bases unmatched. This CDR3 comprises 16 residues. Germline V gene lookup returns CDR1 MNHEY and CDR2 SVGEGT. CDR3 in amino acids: CASSYIAGGAEETQYF. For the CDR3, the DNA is TGTGCCAGCAGTTACATTGCGGGGGGGGCGGAAGAGACCCAGTACTTC.

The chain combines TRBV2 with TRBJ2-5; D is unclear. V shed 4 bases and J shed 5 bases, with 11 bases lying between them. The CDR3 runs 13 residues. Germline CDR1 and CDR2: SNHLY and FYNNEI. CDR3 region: CASSVGSVETQYF. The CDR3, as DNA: TGTGCCAGCAGTGTCGGCAGCGTGGAGACCCAGTACTTC.

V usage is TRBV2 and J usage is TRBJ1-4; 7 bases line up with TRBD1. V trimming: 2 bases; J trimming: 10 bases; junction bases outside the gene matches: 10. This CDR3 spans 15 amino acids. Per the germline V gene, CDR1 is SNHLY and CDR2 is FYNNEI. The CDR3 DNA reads TGTGCCAGCAGTGAAAGACAGGGAGGGGTGGGAAAACTGTTTTTT. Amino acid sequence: CASSERQGGVGKLFF. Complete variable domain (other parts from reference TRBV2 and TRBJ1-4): EPEVTQTPSHQVTQMGQEVILRCVPISNHLYFYWYRQILGQKVEFLVSFYNNEISEKSEIFDDQFSVERPDGSNFTLKIRSTKLEDSAMYFCASSERQGGVGKLFFGSGTQLSVL.

The CDR3 bases are TGCGCCAGCAGCTTGGAACAGGGCTACGAGCAGTACTTC. Its protein product is CASSLEQGYEQYF. This chain joins TRBV5-1 and TRBJ2-7; the D gene is possibly TRBD1 (6 bases). CDR1 SGHRS and CDR2 YFSETQ come from the germline V gene. The length of the CDR3 is 13 residues. V shed 0 bases and J shed 3 bases, with 7 bases lying between them.

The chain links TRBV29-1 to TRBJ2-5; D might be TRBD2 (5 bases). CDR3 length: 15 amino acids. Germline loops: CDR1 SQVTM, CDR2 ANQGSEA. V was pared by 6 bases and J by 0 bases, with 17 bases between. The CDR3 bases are TGCAGCGTGGCTGCGGGCGGAGAGTACCAAGAGACCCAGTACTTC. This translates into CSVAAGGEYQETQYF.

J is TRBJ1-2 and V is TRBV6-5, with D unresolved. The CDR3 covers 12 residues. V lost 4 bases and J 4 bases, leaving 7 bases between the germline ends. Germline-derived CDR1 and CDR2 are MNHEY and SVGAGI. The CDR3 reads CASSWAGYGYTF. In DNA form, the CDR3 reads TGTGCCAGCAGTTGGGCAGGCTATGGCTACACCTTC.

The DNA for the CDR3 is TGTGCCAGCAGCTTGGGGCAGGCATCAACCGGGGAGCTGTTTTTT. This sequence encodes CASSLGQASTGELFF. V is TRBV5-4 and J is TRBJ2-2; D is uncertain. The CDR3 runs 15 residues. The germline gives CDR1 SGHNT, CDR2 YYREEE (reference sequence). Trimming left V 0 bases short and J 5 bases short, with 11 bases between.

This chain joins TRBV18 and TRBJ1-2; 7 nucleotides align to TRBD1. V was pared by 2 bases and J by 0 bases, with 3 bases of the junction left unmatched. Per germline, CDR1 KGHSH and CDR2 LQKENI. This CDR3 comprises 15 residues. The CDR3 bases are TGTGCCAGCTCACCAAGGACAGGAGCTAACTATGGCTACACCTTC. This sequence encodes CASSPRTGANYGYTF.

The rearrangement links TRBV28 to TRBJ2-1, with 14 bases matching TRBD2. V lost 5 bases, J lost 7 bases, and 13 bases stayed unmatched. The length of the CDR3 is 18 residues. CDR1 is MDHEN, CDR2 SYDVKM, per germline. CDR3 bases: TGTGCCAGCAGTCCCGATGGACTAGCGGGAGGTGGCTTTAATGAGCAGTTCTTC. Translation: CASSPDGLAGGGFNEQFF.